The 14 T cell receptor beta chains in this list originate from one sample, sequenced in a study of identical twins. A single record per CDR3 protein comes from TCRdb applying MiXCR to the 5' RACE reads. The sample holds about 890,000 distinct CDR3 sequences; around an eighth are singletons and the top ten take roughly 1.6%. The same data also contributed to another study, on yellow fever vaccine responses in identical twins.

The material sequenced was PBMCs. Every receptor here comes from a young woman in good health.

This clonotype has more than one count but fewer than ten. The chain couples TRBV4-1 to TRBJ1-4; 8 bases match TRBD1. The CDR3 totals 16 residues. The germline V gene has CDR1 MGHRA and CDR2 YSYEKL. V lost 5 bases to trimming and J lost 4 bases; unmatched junction nucleotides: 9. The CDR3 bases are TGCGCCAGCAGCTTCCGACAGGGGCCCGGTAATGAAAAACTGTTTTTT. The encoded protein is CASSFRQGPGNEKLFF.

This clonotype has only a few counts. This sequence joins TRBV6-5 and TRBJ1-2; D unclear. CDR1 is MNHEY and CDR2 is SVGAGI in the germline V gene. This CDR3 contains 12 residues. Between the trimmed V and J ends, which lost 6 bases and 0 bases, there was a span of 5 bases. The CDR3 nucleotides read TGTGCCAGCAGGAGAACTAACTATGGCTACACCTTC. As protein: CASRRTNYGYTF.

This clonotype occurred a few times. The gene calls are TRBV6-2 or TRBV6-3 and TRBJ1-5; a weak D match, TRBD1 (6 bases). CDR3 size: 17 residues. The V end was cut by 3 bases, the J end by 1 base, with 16 bases between. Germline CDR1 is MNHEY and CDR2 is SVGEGT. CDR3 amino acids: CASSYEVGGGSNQPQHF. The CDR3 DNA is TGTGCCAGCAGTTATGAAGTGGGGGGCGGGAGCAATCAGCCCCAGCATTTT.

V usage is TRBV10-1 and J usage is TRBJ1-6; D gene ambiguous. V lost 3 bases and J 5 bases, leaving 8 bases between the germline ends. Germline V lookup: CDR1 WNHNN, CDR2 SYGVQD (reference sequence). The CDR3 is made up of 14 amino acids. CDR3 nucleotide sequence: TGCGCCAGCAGTGATGGCCAGGATAATTCACCCCTCCACTTT. Its translation: CASSDGQDNSPLHF.

This clonotype has only a few counts. The chain recombines TRBV12-3 or TRBV12-4 with TRBJ2-7; 7 bases map to TRBD2. CDR3 length: 14 amino acids. The V segment lost 3 bases and the J segment 3 bases; nucleotides outside the gene matches: 5. The CDR3 region has the DNA TGTGCCAGCAGTTTGGGGGGGGAGGGCTACGAGCAGTACTTC. This encodes CASSLGGEGYEQYF.

Only a few counts were recorded for this clonotype. This chain links TRBV5-1 with TRBJ2-1; 7 positions match TRBD2. This CDR3 spans 17 amino acids. Per the germline V gene, CDR1 is SGHRS and CDR2 is YFSETQ. The trim removed 0 bases at V and 5 bases at J, leaving 11 bases unmatched. The DNA of the CDR3 is TGCGCCAGCAGCTTGGGCCCCTCCGGGACTACCAACAATGAGCAGTTCTTC. Amino acid sequence: CASSLGPSGTTNNEQFF.

A few counts support this clonotype. V and J are TRBV18 and TRBJ2-7; 9 nucleotides agree with TRBD1. The CDR3 sequence is 15 residues long. After removal of 2 bases from V and 2 bases from J, the junction contained 4 bases not matched to a gene. Germline CDR1 reads KGHSH; CDR2 reads LQKENI. CDR3: CASSPLGQGPYEQYF. For the CDR3, the DNA is TGTGCCAGCTCACCATTGGGACAGGGCCCCTACGAGCAGTACTTC.

This chain uses TRBV21-1 with TRBJ2-4; TRBD2 was called by the table and not checked on the DNA. TRBV21-1 is a recognized pseudogene. The CDR3 is 15 amino acids. The CDR3 coding sequence is TGTGCCAGCAGCAGGGGGAGAGCAGTCAAAAACATTCAGTACTTC. This sequence encodes CASSRGRAVKNIQYF.

V gene TRBV20-1 combines with J gene TRBJ2-3; 12 bases are a match to TRBD2. With V trimmed by 6 bases and J by 5 bases, 6 bases remained unmatched. Germline CDR1 DFQATT, CDR2 SNEGSKA (reference sequence). The CDR3 totals 14 residues. CDR3 amino acids: CSAWTSGIGDTQYF. The CDR3 DNA reads TGCAGTGCATGGACTAGCGGGATTGGAGATACGCAGTATTTT.

V usage is TRBV24-1 and J usage is TRBJ2-7; tentative D call: TRBD1 (5 bases). Trimming shortened V by 4 bases and J by 5 bases, and 23 bases separated the two germline ends. The V gene's germline CDR1 is KGHDR and CDR2 SFDVKD. The CDR3 has 17 amino acids. CDR3 coding DNA: TGTGCCACCAGTGAAGGGGTCAGAAAGACATCAGGCCACGAGCAGTACTTC. Its translation is CATSEGVRKTSGHEQYF.

This clonotype turned up a few times. A read error may account for a junction end that differs from germline. The chain employs TRBV6-1 and TRBJ1-1; D gene ambiguous. This CDR3 has 13 residues. The germline CDR1 and CDR2 sequences are MNHNS and SASEGT. Here the CDR3 DNA reads TGTGCCAGCAGAGAGCAGCTGAACGCTGAAGCTTTCTTT. It codes for CASREQLNAEAFF.

The gene calls are TRBV20-1 and TRBJ2-7; the D is unclear. The CDR3 covers 12 residues. CDR1 is DFQATT, CDR2 SNEGSKA, per germline (reference sequence). V lost 0 bases and J 5 bases, leaving 8 bases between the germline ends. The CDR3: CSAREGEHEQYF. The CDR3 DNA is TGCAGTGCTAGAGAAGGAGAGCACGAGCAGTACTTC.

This chain links TRBV7-9 with TRBJ2-5, with TRBD2 matching 11 bases. V shed 4 bases and J 1 base; nucleotides not matched to a gene: 5. Germline values: CDR1 SEHNR, CDR2 FQNEAQ (reference sequence). The CDR3 totals 16 residues. CDR3 protein: CASSSRLAGIQETQYF. DNA of the CDR3: TGTGCCAGCAGCTCAAGACTAGCGGGAATCCAAGAGACCCAGTACTTC.

The V and J genes are TRBV28 and TRBJ2-1; 9 bases match TRBD2. Germline CDR1 is MDHEN and CDR2 is SYDVKM. J gave up 4 bases and V 3 bases, and 4 bases lay outside the gene matches. There are 15 residues in the CDR3. CDR3 bases: TGTGCCAGCAGTTTCCTAGCGGGGCCTTACAATGAGCAGTTCTTC. Translating it yields CASSFLAGPYNEQFF.